This T cell receptor (beta chain) appears in the sequencing data of a study of shared clonotypes between healthy human individuals. General observations from the study: The study drew on few donors, limiting represented genetic and exposure-history diversity. Incompleteness in sorted-subset sequencing, despite large depth, was shown by rarefaction.

This CDR3 is 14 amino acids long. Trimming removed 1 base at V and 0 bases at J, with 4 bases between. Per germline, CDR1 SGDLS and CDR2 YYNGEE. This clone came up once. Its antigen is not known. Within the sample, other DNA sequences also encode this same CDR3. In the original processing: ImmunoSEQ sequences covered only the junction and lacked quality scores; filtering therefore differed. Method: immunoSEQ multiplex PCR; TCRdb's copy keeps in-frame clones and lacks some. V, J and clone size were drawn from that table, and D and trimming were deduced from the DNA. Of some 1 million clones in the sample, roughly 75% are singletons; the top ten hold around 1.5%.

The chain recombines TRBV9 with TRBJ2-2; D is unclear. Specimen: memory CD4+ T cells sorted from blood. Described subset: CD45RA-negative fraction. The TCR comes from a young man in good health. The CDR3 region is CASSVSPNTGELFF. In DNA form, the CDR3 reads TGTGCCAGCAGCGTATCACCGAACACCGGGGAGCTGTTTTTT.